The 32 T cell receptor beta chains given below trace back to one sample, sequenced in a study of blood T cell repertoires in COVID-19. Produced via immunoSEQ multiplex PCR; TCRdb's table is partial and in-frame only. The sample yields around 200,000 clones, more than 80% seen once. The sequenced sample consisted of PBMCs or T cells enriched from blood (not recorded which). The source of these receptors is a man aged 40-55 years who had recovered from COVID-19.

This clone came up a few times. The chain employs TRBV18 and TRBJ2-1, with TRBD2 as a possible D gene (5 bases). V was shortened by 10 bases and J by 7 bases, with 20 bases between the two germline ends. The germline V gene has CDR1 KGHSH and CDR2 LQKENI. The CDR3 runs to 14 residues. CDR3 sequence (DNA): TGTGCCACCTCCAGCGGCACTCCGCGGAATGAGCAGTTCTTC. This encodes CATSSGTPRNEQFF.

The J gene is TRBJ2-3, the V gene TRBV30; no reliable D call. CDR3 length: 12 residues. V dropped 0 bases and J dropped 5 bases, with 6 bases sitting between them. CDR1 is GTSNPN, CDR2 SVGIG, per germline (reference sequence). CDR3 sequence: CAWSVALDTQYF. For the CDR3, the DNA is TGTGCCTGGAGTGTAGCCTTAGATACGCAGTATTTT.

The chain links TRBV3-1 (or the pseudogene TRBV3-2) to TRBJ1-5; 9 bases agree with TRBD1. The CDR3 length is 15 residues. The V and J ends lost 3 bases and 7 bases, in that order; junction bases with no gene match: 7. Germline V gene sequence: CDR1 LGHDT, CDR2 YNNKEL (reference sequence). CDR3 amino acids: CASSQDRGRGQPQHF. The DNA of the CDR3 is TGTGCCAGCAGCCAGGACAGGGGTAGGGGGCAGCCCCAGCATTTT.

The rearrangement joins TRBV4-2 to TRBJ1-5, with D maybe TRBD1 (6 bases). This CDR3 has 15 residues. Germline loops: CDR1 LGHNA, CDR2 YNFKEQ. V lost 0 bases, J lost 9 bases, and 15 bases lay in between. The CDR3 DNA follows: TGTGCCAGCAGCCAAGAACAGGGTGGAGTACTGCCCCAGCATTTT. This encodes CASSQEQGGVLPQHF.

CDR3 loop: CASRLAGGDYEQYF. CDR3 bases: TGCGCCAGCAGACTAGCGGGGGGGGACTACGAGCAGTACTTC. The rearrangement uses TRBV10-2 and TRBJ2-7, with 13 bases lining up with TRBD2. Germline assignment: CDR1 WSHSY and CDR2 SAAADI. Unmatched junction bases numbered 2, after V lost 6 bases and J lost 3 bases. The CDR3 extends over 14 amino acids.

The CDR3 region is CASSSPGAGEFYEQYF. The CDR3, as DNA: TGTGCCAGCAGCTCGCCCGGAGCGGGGGAGTTCTACGAGCAGTACTTC. This rearrangement joins TRBV28 to TRBJ2-7; 8 bases map to TRBD2. Trimming took 6 bases from V and 3 from J; bases not matched to a gene: 13. CDR3 length: 16 residues. Germline CDR1 MDHEN, CDR2 SYDVKM.

The CDR3 here is CATSRDLDRGNTEAFF. The CDR3 DNA is TGTGCCACCAGCAGAGATCTAGACAGGGGGAACACTGAAGCTTTCTTT. The rearrangement joins TRBV15 to TRBJ1-1, with 8 bases fitting TRBD1. The CDR3 covers 16 residues. Germline CDR1 and CDR2: LNHNV and YYDKDF (reference sequence). After removal of 0 bases from V and 1 base from J, the junction contained 4 bases not matched to a gene.

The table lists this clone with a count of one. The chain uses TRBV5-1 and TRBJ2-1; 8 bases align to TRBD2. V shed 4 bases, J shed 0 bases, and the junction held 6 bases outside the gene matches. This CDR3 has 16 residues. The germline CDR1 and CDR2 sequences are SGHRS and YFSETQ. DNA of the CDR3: TGCGCCAGCAGCCTGGCGGGGGGAAACTCCTACAATGAGCAGTTCTTC. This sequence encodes CASSLAGGNSYNEQFF.

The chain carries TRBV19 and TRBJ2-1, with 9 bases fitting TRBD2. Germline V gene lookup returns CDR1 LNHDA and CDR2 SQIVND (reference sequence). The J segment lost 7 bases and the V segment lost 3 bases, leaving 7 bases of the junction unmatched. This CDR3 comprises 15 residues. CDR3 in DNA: TGTGCCAGTAGTATTTATAGCGGGGGAAGGAATGAGCAGTTCTTC. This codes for CASSIYSGGRNEQFF.

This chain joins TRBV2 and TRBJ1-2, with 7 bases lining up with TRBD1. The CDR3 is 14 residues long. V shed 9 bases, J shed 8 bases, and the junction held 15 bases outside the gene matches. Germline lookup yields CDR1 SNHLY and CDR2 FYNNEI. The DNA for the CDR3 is TGTGCCAGTCGACAGGGAATAGGTCCGGGCGGCTACACCTTC. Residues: CASRQGIGPGGYTF.

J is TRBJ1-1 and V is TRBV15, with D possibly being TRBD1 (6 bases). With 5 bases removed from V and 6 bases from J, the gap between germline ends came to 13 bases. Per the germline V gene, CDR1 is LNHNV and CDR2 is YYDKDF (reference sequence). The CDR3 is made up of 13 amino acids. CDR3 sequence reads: CATSSRTVAEAFF. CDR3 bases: TGTGCCACCAGCTCGCGGACAGTCGCTGAAGCTTTCTTT.

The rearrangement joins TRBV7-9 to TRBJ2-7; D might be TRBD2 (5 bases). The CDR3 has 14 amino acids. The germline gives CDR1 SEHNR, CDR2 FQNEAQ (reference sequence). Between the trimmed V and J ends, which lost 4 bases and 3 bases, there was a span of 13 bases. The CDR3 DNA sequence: TGTGCCAGCAGCTCTGACACTAGGCTCTACGAGCAGTACTTC. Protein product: CASSSDTRLYEQYF.

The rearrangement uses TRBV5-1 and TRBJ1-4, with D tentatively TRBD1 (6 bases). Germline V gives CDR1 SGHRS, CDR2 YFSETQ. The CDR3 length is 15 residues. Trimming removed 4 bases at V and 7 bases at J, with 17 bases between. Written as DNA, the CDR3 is TGCGCCAGCAGCGAGGGAAGCCGGGACACTGAAAAACTGTTTTTT. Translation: CASSEGSRDTEKLFF.

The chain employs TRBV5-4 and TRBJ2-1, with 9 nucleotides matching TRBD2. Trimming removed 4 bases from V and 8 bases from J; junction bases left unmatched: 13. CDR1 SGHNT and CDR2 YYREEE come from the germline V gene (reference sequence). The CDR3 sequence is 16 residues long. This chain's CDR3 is CASSQRGAAGGYEQFF. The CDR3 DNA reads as TGTGCCAGCAGCCAAAGAGGTGCAGCGGGAGGCTATGAGCAGTTCTTC.

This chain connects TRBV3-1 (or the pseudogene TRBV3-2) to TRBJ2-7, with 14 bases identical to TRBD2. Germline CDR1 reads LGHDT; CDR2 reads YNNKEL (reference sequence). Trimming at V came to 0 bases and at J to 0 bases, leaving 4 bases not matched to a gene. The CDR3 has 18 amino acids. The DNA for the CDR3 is TGTGCCAGCAGCCAAGATGGACTAGCGGGGGGCCGCTCCTACGAGCAGTACTTC. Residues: CASSQDGLAGGRSYEQYF.

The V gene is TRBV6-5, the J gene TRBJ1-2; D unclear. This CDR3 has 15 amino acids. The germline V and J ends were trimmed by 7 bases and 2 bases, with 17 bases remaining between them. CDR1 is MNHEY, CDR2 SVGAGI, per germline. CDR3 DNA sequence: TGTGCCAGCAAACATTCGGCGGGCGGGAACTATGGCTACACCTTC. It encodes CASKHSAGGNYGYTF.

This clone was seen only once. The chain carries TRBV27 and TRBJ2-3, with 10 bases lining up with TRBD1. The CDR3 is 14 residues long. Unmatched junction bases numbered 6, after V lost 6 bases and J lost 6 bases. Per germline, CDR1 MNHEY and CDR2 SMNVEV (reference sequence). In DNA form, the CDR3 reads TGTGCCAGCAGGGGGCGGGACAGGGGTGATACGCAGTATTTT. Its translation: CASRGRDRGDTQYF.

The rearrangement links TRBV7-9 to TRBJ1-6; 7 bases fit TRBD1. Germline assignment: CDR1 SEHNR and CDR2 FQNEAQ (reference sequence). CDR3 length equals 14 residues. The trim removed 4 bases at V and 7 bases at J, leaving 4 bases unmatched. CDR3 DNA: TGTGCCAGCAGCTCTAACAGGGGAAATTCACCCCTCCACTTT. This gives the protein CASSSNRGNSPLHF.

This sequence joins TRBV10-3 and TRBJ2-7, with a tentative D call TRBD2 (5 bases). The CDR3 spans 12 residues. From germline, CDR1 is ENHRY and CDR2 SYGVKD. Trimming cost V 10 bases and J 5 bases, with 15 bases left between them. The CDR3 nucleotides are TGTGCCAGCGCCCCCCTCGGGGACGAGCAGTACTTC. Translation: CASAPLGDEQYF.

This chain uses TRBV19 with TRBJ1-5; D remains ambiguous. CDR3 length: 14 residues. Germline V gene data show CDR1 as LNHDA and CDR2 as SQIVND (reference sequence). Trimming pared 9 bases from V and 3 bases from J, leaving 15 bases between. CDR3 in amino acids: CASDWGALNQPQHF. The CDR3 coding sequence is TGTGCCAGCGATTGGGGAGCCCTCAATCAGCCCCAGCATTTT.

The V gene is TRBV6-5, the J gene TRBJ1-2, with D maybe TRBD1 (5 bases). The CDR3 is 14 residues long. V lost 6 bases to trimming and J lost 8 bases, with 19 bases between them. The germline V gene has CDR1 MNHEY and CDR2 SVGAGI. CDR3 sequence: CASRPANDSPGYTF. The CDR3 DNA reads TGTGCCAGCAGGCCTGCTAACGACAGCCCGGGCTACACCTTC.

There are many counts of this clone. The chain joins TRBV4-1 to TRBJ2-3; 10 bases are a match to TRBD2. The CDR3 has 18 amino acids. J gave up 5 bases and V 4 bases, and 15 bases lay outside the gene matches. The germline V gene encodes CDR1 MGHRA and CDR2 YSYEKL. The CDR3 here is CASSPQVGLAGDVDTQYF. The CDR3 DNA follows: TGCGCCAGCAGCCCTCAAGTCGGCCTAGCGGGGGATGTAGATACGCAGTATTTT.

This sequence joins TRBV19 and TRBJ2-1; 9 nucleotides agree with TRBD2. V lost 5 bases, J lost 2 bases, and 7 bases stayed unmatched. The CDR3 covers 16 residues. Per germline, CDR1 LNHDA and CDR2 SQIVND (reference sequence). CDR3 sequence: CASSPLAGATYNEQFF. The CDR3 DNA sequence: TGTGCCAGTAGTCCGTTAGCGGGGGCGACCTACAATGAGCAGTTCTTC. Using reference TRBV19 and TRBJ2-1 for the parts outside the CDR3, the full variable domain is DGGITQSPKYLFRKEGQNVTLSCEQNLNHDAMYWYRQDPGQGLRLIYYSQIVNDFQKGDIAEGYSVSREKKESFPLTVTSAQKNPTAFYLCASSPLAGATYNEQFFGPGTRLTVL.

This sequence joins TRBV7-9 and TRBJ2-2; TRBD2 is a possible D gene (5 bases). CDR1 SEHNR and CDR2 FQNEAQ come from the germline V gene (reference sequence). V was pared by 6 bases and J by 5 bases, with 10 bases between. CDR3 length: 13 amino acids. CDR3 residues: CASRRDSTGELFF. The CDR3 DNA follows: TGTGCCAGCAGGAGGGATAGTACCGGGGAGCTGTTTTTT.

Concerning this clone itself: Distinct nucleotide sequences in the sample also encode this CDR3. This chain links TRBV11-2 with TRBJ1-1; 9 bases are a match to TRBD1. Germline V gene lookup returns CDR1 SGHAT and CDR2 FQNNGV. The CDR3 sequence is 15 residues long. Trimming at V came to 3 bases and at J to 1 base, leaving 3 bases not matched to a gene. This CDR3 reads CASSLGTGRNTEAFF. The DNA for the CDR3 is TGTGCCAGCAGCTTGGGGACAGGGAGGAACACTGAAGCTTTCTTT.

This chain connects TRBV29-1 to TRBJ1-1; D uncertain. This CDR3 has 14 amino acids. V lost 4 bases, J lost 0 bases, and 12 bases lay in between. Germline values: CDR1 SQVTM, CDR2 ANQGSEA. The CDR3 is CSVGGVGMNTEAFF. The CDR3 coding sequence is TGCAGCGTTGGAGGTGTCGGGATGAACACTGAAGCTTTCTTT.

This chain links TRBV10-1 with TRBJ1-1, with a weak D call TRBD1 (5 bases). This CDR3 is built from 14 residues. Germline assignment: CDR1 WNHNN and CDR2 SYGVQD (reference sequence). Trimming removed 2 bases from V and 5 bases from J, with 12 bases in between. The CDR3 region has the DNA TGCGCCAGCAGTGAGGTTCCAGGGAGGACTGAAGCTTTCTTT. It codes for CASSEVPGRTEAFF.

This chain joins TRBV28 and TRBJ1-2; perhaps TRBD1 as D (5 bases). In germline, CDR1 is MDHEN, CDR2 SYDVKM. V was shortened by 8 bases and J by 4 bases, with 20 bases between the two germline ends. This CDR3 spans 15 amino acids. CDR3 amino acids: CASFPPGERVYGYTF. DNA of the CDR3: TGTGCCAGCTTTCCCCCGGGGGAGCGGGTCTATGGCTACACCTTC.

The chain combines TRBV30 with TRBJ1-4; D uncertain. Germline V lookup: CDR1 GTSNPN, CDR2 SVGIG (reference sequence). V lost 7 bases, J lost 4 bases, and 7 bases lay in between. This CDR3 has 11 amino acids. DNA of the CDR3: TGTGCCTCTTCCGTTAATGAAAAACTGTTTTTT. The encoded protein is CASSVNEKLFF.

Here the CDR3 reads CASSLTSGSHEQYF. CDR3 DNA sequence: TGTGCCAGCAGCTTAACTAGCGGGAGCCACGAGCAGTACTTC. The chain has TRBV7-3 and TRBJ2-7; 9 nucleotides match TRBD2. Germline loops: CDR1 SGHTA, CDR2 FQGTGA. Losses at the gene ends were 0 bases for V and 5 bases for J; bases not matched to a gene: 2. This CDR3 contains 14 residues.

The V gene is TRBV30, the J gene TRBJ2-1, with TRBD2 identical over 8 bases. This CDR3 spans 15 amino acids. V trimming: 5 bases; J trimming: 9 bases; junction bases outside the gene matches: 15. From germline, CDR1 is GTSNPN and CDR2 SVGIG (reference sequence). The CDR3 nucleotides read TGTGCCTGGGCCCCCCACTCGGGAGGGTGGGGTGAGCAGTTCTTC. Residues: CAWAPHSGGWGEQFF. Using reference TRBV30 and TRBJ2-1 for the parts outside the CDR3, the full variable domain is SQTIHQWPATLVQPVGSPLSLECTVEGTSNPNLYWYRQAAGRGLQLLFYSVGIGQISSEVPQNLSASRPQDRQFILSSKKLLLSDSGFYLCAWAPHSGGWGEQFFGPGTRLTVL.

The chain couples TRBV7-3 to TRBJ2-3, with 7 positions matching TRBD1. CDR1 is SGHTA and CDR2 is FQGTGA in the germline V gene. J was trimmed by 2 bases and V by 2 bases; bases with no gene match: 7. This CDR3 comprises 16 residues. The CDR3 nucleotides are TGTGCCAGCAGCTTATGGGCAGGGGGTGACACAGATACGCAGTATTTT. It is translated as CASSLWAGGDTDTQYF. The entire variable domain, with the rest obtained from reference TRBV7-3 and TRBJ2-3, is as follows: GAGVSQTPSNKVTEKGKYVELRCDPISGHTALYWYRQSLGQGPEFLIYFQGTGAADDSGLPNDRFFAVRPEGSVSTLKIQRTERGDSAVYLCASSLWAGGDTDTQYFGPGTRLTVL.